The 14 T cell receptor beta chains in this list originate from one sample, sequenced in a study of blood T cell repertoires in COVID-19. TCRdb keeps only in-frame clones here, not all; method: immunoSEQ multiplex PCR. Of 190,000 or so clones listed, 85% to 95% are singletons. Source material: peripheral blood. The receptors derive from a man aged 25 to 45 with COVID-19, enrolled during active disease.

Note on this clone: At the DNA level, this CDR3 is encoded by other sequences in the same sample as well. This chain connects TRBV27 to TRBJ1-1; no reliable D call. This CDR3 is 13 amino acids long. The V end lost 3 bases, the J end lost 1 base, and 6 bases lay between the germline ends. The V gene's germline CDR1 is MNHEY and CDR2 SMNVEV (reference sequence). CDR3 nucleotides: TGTGCCAGCAGTTTTTCAGGGAACACTGAAGCTTTCTTT. This translates into CASSFSGNTEAFF.

The V call is TRBV27, the J call TRBJ2-1, with D possibly TRBD2 on 7 matching bases. Trimming removed 6 bases at V and 5 bases at J, with 14 bases between. This CDR3 comprises 14 residues. The V gene's germline CDR1 is MNHEY and CDR2 SMNVEV (reference sequence). As DNA, the CDR3 is TGTGCCAGCAGAGGGGGGGGCCAGAACAATGAGCAGTTCTTC. Translated: CASRGGGQNNEQFF.

This clone was found a few times. V gene TRBV2 combines with J gene TRBJ1-5, with D hard to call. This CDR3 contains 13 residues. The V end lost 6 bases, the J end lost 3 bases, and 9 bases lay between the germline ends. Germline CDR1 and CDR2: SNHLY and FYNNEI. This CDR3 reads CASRRQPNQPQHF. The CDR3 bases are TGTGCCAGCAGGAGACAACCCAATCAGCCCCAGCATTTT.

The chain carries TRBV3-1 (or the pseudogene TRBV3-2) and TRBJ1-1; no reliable D call. The germline CDR1 and CDR2 sequences are LGHDT and YNNKEL (reference sequence). V lost 6 bases and J 1 base, leaving 9 bases between the germline ends. CDR3 length: 13 residues. The CDR3 spells CASSSTENTEAFF. CDR3 in DNA: TGTGCCAGCAGTTCAACAGAGAACACTGAAGCTTTCTTT.

V and J are TRBV6-5 and TRBJ1-6, with a weak D call TRBD1 (5 bases). The ends were cut back, 6 bases at V and 10 bases at J, with 13 bases in the middle. Germline lookup yields CDR1 MNHEY and CDR2 SVGAGI. CDR3 length: 13 residues. The CDR3 DNA sequence: TGTGCCAGCAGCAACGGGGGGAGGTCACCCCTCCACTTT. Its translation is CASSNGGRSPLHF.

The chain couples TRBV4-1 to TRBJ1-3; 7 nucleotides match TRBD1. With V trimmed by 4 bases and J by 2 bases, 8 bases remained unmatched. Germline CDR1 MGHRA, CDR2 YSYEKL. The CDR3 sequence is 16 residues long. CDR3 sequence: CASSPRSTGTGNTIYF. The CDR3 DNA reads TGCGCCAGCAGCCCCCGATCGACAGGGACTGGAAACACCATATATTTT.

The V and J genes are TRBV4-1 and TRBJ1-1; D is undetermined. Germline CDR1 is MGHRA and CDR2 is YSYEKL. V was shortened by 1 base and J by 1 base, with 7 bases between the two germline ends. This CDR3 contains 14 residues. In DNA form, the CDR3 reads TGCGCCAGCAGCCAAGCAACACCGAACACTGAAGCTTTCTTT. This gives the protein CASSQATPNTEAFF.

The genes are TRBV5-4 and TRBJ1-2; tentative D call: TRBD1 (5 bases). CDR3 length: 15 residues. The V and J ends lost 5 bases and 3 bases respectively, with 17 bases between them. Germline CDR1 and CDR2: SGHNT and YYREEE (reference sequence). The CDR3 here is CASRTGRGEDYGYTF. CDR3 bases: TGTGCCAGCAGAACCGGGAGGGGCGAAGACTATGGCTACACCTTC.

The rearrangement links TRBV19 to TRBJ2-7; 11 positions match TRBD1. CDR3 length: 14 amino acids. Trimming at V came to 5 bases and at J to 9 bases, leaving 9 bases not matched to a gene. CDR1 and CDR2 (germline): LNHDA, SQIVND (reference sequence). In nucleotides, the CDR3 is TGTGCCAGTAGTCCCCGGACAGGGGGCTTTGGGCAGTACTTC. It is translated as CASSPRTGGFGQYF.

This chain links TRBV14 with TRBJ1-2, with a possible D match to TRBD1 (6 bases). The V end was cut by 0 bases, the J end by 3 bases, with 8 bases between. Germline V gene sequence: CDR1 SGHDN, CDR2 FVKESK. The CDR3 has 14 residues. CDR3: CASSQETGYYGYTF. The CDR3 DNA reads TGTGCCAGCAGCCAAGAGACAGGCTACTATGGCTACACCTTC.

The rearrangement joins TRBV7-6 to TRBJ2-2, with 9 bases that match TRBD2. The V gene's germline CDR1 is SGHVS and CDR2 FNYEAQ. The CDR3 loop spans 17 amino acids. V shed 3 bases, J shed 2 bases, and the junction held 7 bases outside the gene matches. For the CDR3, the DNA is TGTGCCAGCAGCTTTGTGCGGGGGGGCTCCAACACCGGGGAGCTGTTTTTT. Translation: CASSFVRGGSNTGELFF.

The V gene is TRBV5-1, the J gene TRBJ1-2; tentative D call: TRBD1 (6 bases). Trimming removed 0 bases from V and 2 bases from J, with 8 bases in between. Germline CDR1 reads SGHRS; CDR2 reads YFSETQ. This CDR3 contains 14 residues. The DNA for the CDR3 is TGCGCCAGCAGCTTGGGACAGGTAAACTATGGCTACACCTTC. It translates to CASSLGQVNYGYTF.

This clone was recorded once. This sample also contains other DNA sequences that code for the same CDR3. J is TRBJ1-5 and V is TRBV19; 10 positions match TRBD1. The CDR3 length is 14 residues. Germline trimming cut 6 bases from V and 2 bases from J; bases unmatched to any gene: 1. Per germline, CDR1 LNHDA and CDR2 SQIVND (reference sequence). CDR3 nucleotides: TGTGCCAGTAGCGGACAGGGGGGCAATCAGCCCCAGCATTTT. It translates to CASSGQGGNQPQHF.

The chain has TRBV5-1 and TRBJ1-1; D ambiguous. CDR3 size: 16 residues. V shed 0 bases and J shed 1 base, with 13 bases lying between them. CDR1 and CDR2 (germline): SGHRS, YFSETQ. CDR3 in amino acids: CASSLDLRAANTEAFF. The CDR3 coding sequence is TGCGCCAGCAGCTTGGATTTGAGGGCGGCGAACACTGAAGCTTTCTTT.